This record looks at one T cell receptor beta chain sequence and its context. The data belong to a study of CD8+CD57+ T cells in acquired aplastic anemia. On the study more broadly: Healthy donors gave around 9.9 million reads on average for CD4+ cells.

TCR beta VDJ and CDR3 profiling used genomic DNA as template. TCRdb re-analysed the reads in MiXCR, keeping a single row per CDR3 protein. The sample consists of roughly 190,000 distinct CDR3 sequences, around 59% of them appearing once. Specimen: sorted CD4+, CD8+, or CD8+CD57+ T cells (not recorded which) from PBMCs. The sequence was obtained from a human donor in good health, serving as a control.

DNA for the CDR3: TGCGCCAGCAGTGATAAGACAGATTATAATTCACCCCTCCACTTT. This gives the protein CASSDKTDYNSPLHF. The gene calls are TRBV10-1 and TRBJ1-6; tentative D call: TRBD1 (5 bases). Germline V gene sequence: CDR1 WNHNN, CDR2 SYGVQD (reference sequence). This CDR3 has 15 residues. Trimming took off 3 bases at V and 4 bases at J, with 10 bases between the two ends.